This entry features one T cell receptor beta chain sequence. Its specificity is not known. This CDR3 has 15 residues. Germline V gene data show CDR1 as SNHLY and CDR2 as FYNNEI. Deletions cut 2 bases from V and 2 bases from J, with 12 bases between. PCR was performed using 60 Vbeta and 13 Jbeta primers. This table comes from immunoSEQ multiplex PCR, and its TCRdb copy is limited to in-frame clones, with some not included. The table has nearly 110,000 clones, about 80% seen once; the top ten hold 7% to 8%. The sample is drawn from a study of cytomegalovirus exposure and HLA in healthy donors. Study-level findings and limits: Equally common other TCR beta chains were less clonally expanded than HLA-associated ones, a later analysis found. Previous analysis showed most TCR beta V segments were productive about 90% or about 30% of the time. Most subjects' HLA-A and HLA-B alleles were reportedly predicted from TCR beta sequences.

Material for sequencing was PBMCs. The sequence derives from a man aged 25 to 40 in good health and CMV-seronegative. The chain joins TRBV2 to TRBJ1-2; D unclear. CDR3 sequence (DNA): TGTGCCAGCAGTGAATTCTCTGCAGGAAACTATGGCTACACCTTC. As protein: CASSEFSAGNYGYTF. Looking up the rest from reference TRBV2 and TRBJ1-2 gives the full variable domain: EPEVTQTPSHQVTQMGQEVILRCVPISNHLYFYWYRQILGQKVEFLVSFYNNEISEKSEIFDDQFSVERPDGSNFTLKIRSTKLEDSAMYFCASSEFSAGNYGYTFGSGTRLTVV.